This T cell receptor (beta chain) comes out of a study of radiation and T cells in renal cell carcinoma. Study as a whole: Nephrectomy followed 15 Gy stereotactic body radiation by 4 weeks.

Study-level findings and limits: Baseline intratumoral clonotype presence is unknown without pretreatment biopsies.

Details on this clone: The target antigen is unknown.

Generated by immunoSEQ multiplex PCR, the TCRdb table keeps only in-frame clones and is missing some. The table includes 140,000 or so clones, approximately 91% detected once. This CDR3 region has 14 residues. Per germline, CDR1 LNHDA and CDR2 SQIVND (reference sequence). V was trimmed by 7 bases and J by 4 bases, leaving 14 bases between them. Documented time point: baseline pretreatment blood. The sample's treatment: 15 Gy SBRT to primary tumor, nephrectomy 4 weeks later. After SBRT, blood was collected at 2 and 4 weeks, plus baseline. This specimen consisted of blood, obtained from a patient whose treatment included radiotherapy and nephrectomy. The rearrangement links TRBV19 to TRBJ1-3; maybe TRBD1 (5 bases). The source is a woman aged 50 to 65 with renal cell carcinoma. The CDR3 sequence is CASTLTGSGNTIYF. CDR3 in DNA: TGTGCCAGTACCCTTACAGGCTCGGGAAACACCATATATTTT.